This entry features one T cell receptor (beta chain) sequence. Each participant's cohort was designated according to participant-reported clinical history. Symptom resolution, clearance, or two negative PCRs marked the recovered donors of Cohort 3. The data were taken from a study of blood T cell repertoires in COVID-19. Turning to the study itself: PBMCs, B-cell-depleted T cells, or T cells were the source of the cDNA or gDNA that made up the material.

Authors' analysis steps: Quantification of nucleated cells was approximated via reference gene primer amplification. Assay: immunoSEQ multiplex PCR; the TCRdb copy retains only in-frame clones and omits some. V and J calls and clone size are as listed in that table; D and trimming were resolved from the DNA. In the table there are more than 300,000 clones, 75% to 90% of which are singletons. The CDR3 covers 13 residues. Deletions cut 2 bases from V and 4 bases from J, with 8 bases between. Germline V gives CDR1 MGHDK, CDR2 SYGVNS. This clonotype was sampled from a woman aged 50 to 65 who had recovered from COVID-19. Source material: PBMCs or T cells enriched from blood (not recorded which). The chain joins TRBV25-1 to TRBJ1-2; D remains ambiguous. This chain's CDR3 is CASSEAAGYGYTF. The CDR3 DNA sequence: TGTGCCAGCAGTGAAGCGGCGGGCTATGGCTACACCTTC.